Following are 21 T cell receptor beta chains from one sample sequenced in a study of beta chain features in type 1 diabetes (dated by TCRdb to between 2018 and 2020). Libraries were made using the immunoSEQ multiplex PCR assay. The entire isolated RNA was reverse transcribed using the High Capacity cDNA Reverse Transcription Kit, and thus expressed TCRB transcripts were sequenced. TCRdb carries this immuneACCESS record with in-frame sequences only. Its versions omit some clonotypes, under half of them owing to an unresolved V gene in the studies checked, with the rest unexplained. The sample has a few hundred thousand clones on record, 25% to 35% of them singletons. Together, the top ten hold 0.06% to 0.07% of the sample. Sequencing was carried out using naive CD4+ T cells from blood. The cell subset or site label, read with the paper, signifies: true naive CD4+ T cells. These receptors were taken from a man between 18 and 35 years old in good health.

The chain carries TRBV29-1 and TRBJ2-3, with 10 bases aligning to TRBD2. Germline CDR1 reads SQVTM; CDR2 reads ANQGSEA. V trimming: 4 bases; J trimming: 2 bases; junction bases outside the gene matches: 15. This CDR3 region has 18 residues. CDR3 in DNA: TGCAGCGTTGGGATACTAGCGGGGATTTCGGTGGTCACAGATACGCAGTATTTT. It is translated as CSVGILAGISVVTDTQYF.

The gene calls are TRBV2 and TRBJ1-1; the D gene is possibly TRBD1 (5 bases). CDR1 and CDR2 from the germline V gene are SNHLY and FYNNEI. V lost 6 bases and J lost 4, with 18 bases in between. The CDR3 length is 15 residues. The CDR3 loop reads CASRGDAVRGTEAFF. In DNA, the CDR3 is TGTGCCAGCAGGGGGGACGCCGTAAGGGGCACTGAAGCTTTCTTT.

A single count supports this clone. V gene TRBV5-6 combines with J gene TRBJ1-5, with 8 bases that match TRBD1. Germline V gene sequence: CDR1 SGHDT, CDR2 YYEEEE. V lost 1 base and J lost 2; bases outside the gene matches: 5. The CDR3 consists of 16 residues. The CDR3, as DNA: TGTGCCAGCAGCTTGTACGTGACAGGGGGCAATCAGCCCCAGCATTTT. This codes for CASSLYVTGGNQPQHF.

This clone came up a few times. The V and J genes are TRBV29-1 and TRBJ2-5; 11 bases agree with TRBD1. CDR1 and CDR2 from the germline V gene are SQVTM and ANQGSEA. CDR3 length: 14 residues. J lost 5 bases, V lost 4 bases, and 6 bases had no gene match. CDR3 in amino acids: CSVVRDRGAETQYF. The CDR3 nucleotides read TGCAGCGTTGTACGGGACAGGGGGGCTGAGACCCAGTACTTC.

The J gene is TRBJ2-3, the V gene TRBV7-3, with D tentatively TRBD2 (6 bases). Trimming left V 4 bases short and J 1 base short, with 12 bases between. CDR3 length: 15 amino acids. The germline V gene encodes CDR1 SGHTA and CDR2 FQGTGA. CDR3 residues: CASSSAGGGTDTQYF. The CDR3, as DNA: TGTGCCAGCAGCTCGGCCGGAGGGGGCACAGATACGCAGTATTTT.

This clone has more than one count but fewer than ten. This chain links TRBV18 with TRBJ2-1; possible D gene TRBD2, 6 bases. Trimming pared 1 base from V and 6 bases from J, leaving 7 bases between. CDR3 size: 13 residues. The germline V gene encodes CDR1 KGHSH and CDR2 LQKENI. The CDR3 protein is CASSPLGGNEQFF. Written as DNA, the CDR3 is TGTGCCAGCTCACCACTGGGGGGCAATGAGCAGTTCTTC.

CDR3 sequence reads: CASSENRETQYF. In DNA, the CDR3 is TGTGCCAGCAGTGAAAACAGGGAGACCCAGTACTTC. The chain employs TRBV2 and TRBJ2-5; D may be TRBD1 (5 bases). V lost 2 bases and J lost 5, with 6 bases in between. This CDR3 region has 12 residues. Germline CDR1 SNHLY, CDR2 FYNNEI. The full variable domain, completed using reference TRBV2 and TRBJ2-5, is EPEVTQTPSHQVTQMGQEVILRCVPISNHLYFYWYRQILGQKVEFLVSFYNNEISEKSEIFDDQFSVERPDGSNFTLKIRSTKLEDSAMYFCASSENRETQYFGPGTRLLVL.

The chain is built from TRBV7-3 and TRBJ2-3, with TRBD2 matching over 8 bases. The CDR3 is made up of 16 amino acids. V shed 5 bases and J 1 base; nucleotides not matched to a gene: 8. The V gene's germline CDR1 is SGHTA and CDR2 FQGTGA. The CDR3 DNA follows: TGTGCCAGCAGCCCCGACCGAGCGGGAGGCACAGATACGCAGTATTTT. Translated, it gives CASSPDRAGGTDTQYF.

This clone came up a few times. V usage is TRBV5-1 and J usage is TRBJ2-1; no reliable D call. The CDR3 is 14 residues long. The V end lost 5 bases, the J end lost 0 bases, and 9 bases lay between the germline ends. Germline V gives CDR1 SGHRS, CDR2 YFSETQ. The CDR3: CASSDPGSYNEQFF. Here the CDR3 DNA reads TGCGCCAGCAGTGACCCCGGCTCCTACAATGAGCAGTTCTTC.

The chain recombines TRBV5-1 with TRBJ2-7; D unclear. CDR1 SGHRS and CDR2 YFSETQ come from the germline V gene. V gave up 0 bases and J gave up 0 bases, with 10 bases separating them. The CDR3 contains 15 residues. The CDR3 here is CASSLEGRDSYEQYF. The CDR3 DNA is TGCGCCAGCAGCTTGGAAGGGCGCGACTCCTACGAGCAGTACTTC.

There are many counts of this clone. This chain joins TRBV11-3 and TRBJ2-2; D call uncertain. Germline-derived CDR1 and CDR2 are SGHNT and YENEEA. The V gene lost 3 bases and the J gene lost 4 bases, with 3 bases spanning the gap. The CDR3 is 12 residues long. The CDR3 here is CASSFVTGELFF. In nucleotides, the CDR3 is TGTGCCAGCAGCTTTGTCACCGGGGAGCTGTTTTTT.

The chain couples TRBV5-1 to TRBJ2-5; possibly TRBD2 for D (6 bases). Germline CDR1 reads SGHRS; CDR2 reads YFSETQ. The CDR3 extends over 14 amino acids. V gave up 2 bases and J gave up 5 bases, with 13 bases separating them. The chain's CDR3 is CASSLGGFVETQYF. The CDR3 DNA reads TGCGCCAGCAGCTTAGGAGGGTTCGTTGAGACCCAGTACTTC.

J is TRBJ1-5 and V is TRBV4-3; D perhaps matches TRBD1 (6 bases). From germline, CDR1 is LGHNA and CDR2 YSLEER. The CDR3 length is 16 residues. V lost 0 bases and J 5 bases, leaving 14 bases between the germline ends. The CDR3 loop is CASSQEGPGADQPQHF. Here the CDR3 DNA reads TGCGCCAGCAGCCAAGAAGGGCCAGGGGCTGATCAGCCCCAGCATTTT.

Notes on this clone: Other DNA sequences in the same sample also yield this CDR3. The rearrangement uses TRBV6-5 and TRBJ2-3; 13 bases fit TRBD2. Trimming cost V 0 bases and J 3 bases; bases outside gene matches: 0. The CDR3 consists of 16 residues. Germline V gene lookup returns CDR1 MNHEY and CDR2 SVGAGI. The CDR3 reads CASSYSLAGGTDTQYF. DNA for the CDR3: TGTGCCAGCAGTTACTCACTAGCGGGAGGGACAGATACGCAGTATTTT.

This clone was seen more than once but under ten times. V usage is TRBV11-2 and J usage is TRBJ2-1, with TRBD2 matching 16 bases. V dropped 3 bases and J dropped 4; count of bases not matched to a gene: 6. Germline lookup yields CDR1 SGHAT and CDR2 FQNNGV. The CDR3 sequence is 18 residues long. CDR3 loop: CASSLGTSGRAGYNEQFF. CDR3 sequence (DNA): TGTGCCAGCAGCTTGGGGACTAGCGGGAGGGCCGGTTACAATGAGCAGTTCTTC.

This clone was found a few times. This chain connects TRBV30 to TRBJ2-2; D unclear. Trimming removed 3 bases at V and 7 bases at J, with 3 bases between. The CDR3 has 10 amino acids. The V gene's germline CDR1 is GTSNPN and CDR2 SVGIG (reference sequence). The CDR3 sequence: CAWRRGELFF. The CDR3 DNA follows: TGTGCCTGGAGGCGCGGGGAGCTGTTTTTT.

This clone was seen a handful of times. Written as DNA, the CDR3 is TGCGCCAGCAGCCCCGAGACAGGTGTAACCTACGAGCAGTACTTC. Protein sequence: CASSPETGVTYEQYF. The J gene is TRBJ2-7, the V gene TRBV5-1, with a weak D call TRBD1 (6 bases). Germline V gives CDR1 SGHRS, CDR2 YFSETQ. V was trimmed by 4 bases and J by 2 bases, leaving 16 bases between them. The CDR3 is 15 amino acids.

The V and J genes are TRBV7-9 and TRBJ2-4; unclear D gene. The CDR3 has 13 residues. V was trimmed by 0 bases and J by 7 bases, leaving 7 bases between them. The germline V gene encodes CDR1 SEHNR and CDR2 FQNEAQ (reference sequence). The CDR3 spells CASSLAYLNIQYF. Here the CDR3 DNA reads TGTGCCAGCAGCTTAGCGTATCTGAACATTCAGTACTTC.

This chain joins TRBV7-2 and TRBJ2-7, with TRBD2 as a possible D gene (5 bases). This CDR3 comprises 16 residues. Per the germline V gene, CDR1 is SGHTA and CDR2 is FQGNSA. Trimming stripped 1 base from V and 2 bases from J, with 15 bases between. CDR3 protein: CASSLGASRGTYEQYF. CDR3 DNA: TGTGCCAGCAGCTTAGGAGCGTCCCGGGGTACCTACGAGCAGTACTTC.

The V gene is TRBV4-1, the J gene TRBJ1-6; TRBD1 aligns across 9 bases. CDR1 and CDR2 from the germline V gene are MGHRA and YSYEKL. The CDR3 length is 14 residues. V lost 7 bases and J lost 5; bases outside the gene matches: 3. The CDR3 loop is CASKRDRDNSPLHF. CDR3 bases: TGCGCCAGCAAGAGGGACAGGGATAATTCACCCCTCCACTTT.

This chain joins TRBV30 and TRBJ1-1, with 7 bases aligning to TRBD1. The CDR3 consists of 13 residues. Germline V gene lookup returns CDR1 GTSNPN and CDR2 SVGIG (reference sequence). The J segment lost 9 bases and the V segment lost 0 bases, leaving 7 bases of the junction unmatched. CDR3 DNA sequence: TGTGCCTGGAGTGTAAGAGGGGGCCTTCAAGCTTTCTTT. It translates to CAWSVRGGLQAFF.